The 15 T cell receptor beta chains below come from one sample, sequenced in a study of graft-versus-host responses after intestinal transplantation. Produced via immunoSEQ multiplex PCR; TCRdb's table is partial and in-frame only. The sample includes just over 15,000 clones, approximately 87% seen only once; the top ten take approximately 7%. The material was bone marrow, obtained around 120 days after intestinal transplantation. All receptors come from a human patient who received an intestinal transplant, so some T cells may come from the graft donor.

This sequence joins TRBV4-3 and TRBJ2-1; TRBD2 matches at 11 bases. V lost 4 bases and J lost 5; bases outside the gene matches: 10. CDR1 is LGHNA and CDR2 is YSLEER in the germline V gene. The CDR3 is 17 residues long. The CDR3 sequence: CASSLSAGLAANNEQFF. As DNA, the CDR3 is TGCGCCAGCAGCCTTTCTGCGGGACTAGCGGCCAACAATGAGCAGTTCTTC.

The table lists this clone with a count of one. V and J are TRBV27 and TRBJ2-7, with D possibly matching TRBD2 (5 bases). CDR1 and CDR2 (germline): MNHEY, SMNVEV (reference sequence). This CDR3 is built from 16 residues. The V end was cut by 4 bases, the J end by 3 bases, with 19 bases between. Written as DNA, the CDR3 is TGTGCCAGCAGTTCGAGCCTGGGGAGAAAGGGCTACGAGCAGTACTTC. This codes for CASSSSLGRKGYEQYF.

The chain recombines TRBV25-1 with TRBJ2-7, with D possibly matching TRBD1 (5 bases). Germline values: CDR1 MGHDK, CDR2 SYGVNS. This CDR3 has 11 amino acids. The ends were cut back, 2 bases at V and 12 bases at J, with 11 bases in the middle. The DNA of the CDR3 is TGTGCCAGCAGTGAAGGTCAGGGTACGTACTTC. It codes for CASSEGQGTYF.

The chain recombines TRBV27 with TRBJ2-7; D not resolved. The CDR3 loop spans 14 amino acids. Germline V gene sequence: CDR1 MNHEY, CDR2 SMNVEV (reference sequence). V lost 2 bases and J lost 0, with 8 bases in between. The CDR3 protein is CASSLVDGSYEQYF. The DNA for the CDR3 is TGTGCCAGCAGTTTAGTAGACGGCTCCTACGAGCAGTACTTC.

This clone was seen only a few times. The chain has TRBV29-1 and TRBJ1-1, with D possibly matching TRBD1 (5 bases). Germline V gene data show CDR1 as SQVTM and CDR2 as ANQGSEA. V lost 5 bases to trimming and J lost 0 bases, with 10 bases between them. The CDR3 extends over 13 amino acids. CDR3: CSVFGHLNTEAFF. The CDR3, as DNA: TGCAGCGTTTTCGGACACCTGAACACTGAAGCTTTCTTT.

The chain is built from TRBV7-6 and TRBJ1-4; tentative D call: TRBD1 (5 bases). CDR1 is SGHVS, CDR2 FNYEAQ, per germline. The CDR3 totals 13 residues. V was trimmed by 3 bases and J by 7 bases, leaving 9 bases between them. CDR3 sequence (DNA): TGTGCCAGCAGCTTTTGGGGGGGTGAAAAACTGTTTTTT. Translation: CASSFWGGEKLFF.

The J gene is TRBJ1-5, the V gene TRBV18; D unclear. Trimming removed 2 bases at V and 0 bases at J, with 11 bases between. Germline V gene data show CDR1 as KGHSH and CDR2 as LQKENI. This CDR3 is 16 amino acids long. This CDR3 reads CASSPISSYSNQPQHF. In DNA, the CDR3 is TGTGCCAGCTCACCAATAAGTTCCTATAGCAATCAGCCCCAGCATTTT.

This rearrangement joins TRBV6-5 to TRBJ1-2; D is uncertain. Trimming left V 7 bases short and J 2 bases short, with 11 bases between. The CDR3 extends over 13 amino acids. Per germline, CDR1 MNHEY and CDR2 SVGAGI. The CDR3 here is CASNRAGNYGYTF. As DNA, the CDR3 is TGTGCCAGCAACCGGGCGGGGAACTATGGCTACACCTTC.

V and J are TRBV19 and TRBJ2-5; D may correspond to TRBD1 or TRBD2 (5 bases each). The CDR3 sequence is 16 residues long. V was pared by 1 base and J by 0 bases, with 12 bases between. Germline CDR1 reads LNHDA; CDR2 reads SQIVND (reference sequence). CDR3 residues: CASSIVRDGDQETQYF. CDR3 sequence (DNA): TGTGCCAGTAGTATAGTTCGGGACGGGGACCAAGAGACCCAGTACTTC.

This clone was picked up a small number of times. The chain couples TRBV2 to TRBJ2-7, with D possibly being TRBD2 (7 bases). With 6 bases removed from V and 3 bases from J, the gap between germline ends came to 21 bases. CDR1 is SNHLY, CDR2 FYNNEI, per germline. The CDR3 sequence is 16 residues long. CDR3 loop: CASSRGGARGNYEQYF. The CDR3 nucleotides are TGTGCCAGCAGCCGAGGGGGGGCGAGGGGGAACTACGAGCAGTACTTC.

V gene TRBV29-1 combines with J gene TRBJ2-1; 8 positions match TRBD2. Per germline, CDR1 SQVTM and CDR2 ANQGSEA. The J segment lost 1 base and the V segment lost 4 bases, leaving 9 bases of the junction unmatched. The CDR3 consists of 16 residues. CDR3 protein: CSVVGSGTYSYNEQFF. CDR3 nucleotides: TGCAGCGTTGTGGGTAGCGGGACCTATTCCTACAATGAGCAGTTCTTC.

V is TRBV11-2 and J is TRBJ1-1; D is possibly TRBD1 (5 bases). Germline V gene sequence: CDR1 SGHAT, CDR2 FQNNGV. The V and J ends lost 7 bases and 4 bases respectively, with 16 bases between them. The CDR3 loop spans 14 amino acids. The CDR3 here is CASTAGRPSTEAFF. As DNA, the CDR3 is TGTGCCAGCACCGCAGGGAGGCCCAGCACTGAAGCTTTCTTT. Based on the CDR3 plus reference TRBV11-2 and TRBJ1-1, the full variable domain is EAGVAQSPRYKIIEKRQSVAFWCNPISGHATLYWYQQILGQGPKLLIQFQNNGVVDDSQLPKDRFSAERLKGVDSTLKIQPAKLEDSAVYLCASTAGRPSTEAFFGQGTRLTVV.

The chain has TRBV9 and TRBJ2-7, with 8 bases that match TRBD2. CDR1 is SGDLS and CDR2 is YYNGEE in the germline V gene. CDR3 length: 16 amino acids. Trimming at V came to 3 bases and at J to 4 bases, leaving 12 bases not matched to a gene. CDR3: CASSGDSGTSPYEQYF. The DNA of the CDR3 is TGTGCCAGCAGCGGGGATTCCGGGACTAGTCCATACGAGCAGTACTTC. Filled out from reference TRBV9 and TRBJ2-7, the complete variable domain reads DSGVTQTPKHLITATGQRVTLRCSPRSGDLSVYWYQQSLDQGLQFLIQYYNGEERAKGNILERFSAQQFPDLHSELNLSSLELGDSALYFCASSGDSGTSPYEQYFGPGTRLTVT.

V is TRBV7-9 and J is TRBJ2-5; D gene ambiguous. The CDR3 runs 11 residues. From germline, CDR1 is SEHNR and CDR2 FQNEAQ (reference sequence). Trimming pared 3 bases from V and 4 bases from J, leaving 3 bases between. Here the CDR3 DNA reads TGTGCCAGCAGCTTCGTAGAGACCCAGTACTTC. It is translated as CASSFVETQYF. The full variable domain, completed using reference TRBV7-9 and TRBJ2-5, is DTGVSQNPRHKITKRGQNVTFRCDPISEHNRLYWYRQTLGQGPEFLTYFQNEAQLEKSRLLSDRFSAERPKGSFSTLEIQRTEQGDSAMYLCASSFVETQYFGPGTRLLVL.

The chain recombines TRBV7-3 with TRBJ1-2, with D uncertain. This CDR3 has 13 amino acids. With 2 bases removed from V and 4 bases from J, the gap between germline ends came to 8 bases. Germline lookup yields CDR1 SGHTA and CDR2 FQGTGA. In nucleotides, the CDR3 is TGTGCCAGCAGCTTAGCAGCTTTCTATGGCTACACCTTC. It is translated as CASSLAAFYGYTF.